The 3 T cell receptor beta chains in this list originate from one sample, sequenced in a study of T cell responses to AZD1222 COVID-19 vaccine (dated by TCRdb to the early 2020s). The label giving this sample's time point can be read as: baseline before first vaccination. Library preparation used the immunoSEQ multiplex PCR assay. In its TCRdb copy, this immuneACCESS table keeps in-frame sequences only and misses some clones. Where compared with another copy, unresolved V genes explain less than half of these, and the others have no known cause. Present in this sample are under 95,000 clones, under 90% of which were seen just once. The ten largest clones capture approximately 2.5% of the sample. The sequencing used peripheral blood, collected on day 0 of AZD1222 vaccination. The receptors come from an adult in good health.

This chain joins TRBV19 and TRBJ1-1; D is undetermined. Deletions cut 7 bases from V and 1 base from J, with 10 bases between. Germline V gene sequence: CDR1 LNHDA, CDR2 SQIVND (reference sequence). This CDR3 region has 13 residues. The CDR3: CASTTVKNTEAFF. In DNA form, the CDR3 reads TGTGCCAGTACCACGGTTAAGAACACTGAAGCTTTCTTT.

The V call is TRBV24-1, the J call TRBJ1-1; D ambiguous. The CDR3 covers 17 residues. V was trimmed by 12 bases and J by 3 bases, leaving 28 bases between them. Germline V gene lookup returns CDR1 KGHDR and CDR2 SFDVKD. As DNA, the CDR3 is TGTGCCCCCATTCGGGTAGTCGTTAGGGAGAGCGACACTGAAGCTTTCTTT. It encodes CAPIRVVVRESDTEAFF.

The chain employs TRBV5-1 and TRBJ2-7; D gene unclear. Trimming stripped 3 bases from V and 3 bases from J, with 16 bases between. The CDR3 loop spans 15 amino acids. CDR1 and CDR2 (germline): SGHRS, YFSETQ. CDR3 region: CASSSGRQSGYEQYF. As DNA, the CDR3 is TGCGCCAGCAGCTCCGGGCGCCAGTCAGGCTACGAGCAGTACTTC.